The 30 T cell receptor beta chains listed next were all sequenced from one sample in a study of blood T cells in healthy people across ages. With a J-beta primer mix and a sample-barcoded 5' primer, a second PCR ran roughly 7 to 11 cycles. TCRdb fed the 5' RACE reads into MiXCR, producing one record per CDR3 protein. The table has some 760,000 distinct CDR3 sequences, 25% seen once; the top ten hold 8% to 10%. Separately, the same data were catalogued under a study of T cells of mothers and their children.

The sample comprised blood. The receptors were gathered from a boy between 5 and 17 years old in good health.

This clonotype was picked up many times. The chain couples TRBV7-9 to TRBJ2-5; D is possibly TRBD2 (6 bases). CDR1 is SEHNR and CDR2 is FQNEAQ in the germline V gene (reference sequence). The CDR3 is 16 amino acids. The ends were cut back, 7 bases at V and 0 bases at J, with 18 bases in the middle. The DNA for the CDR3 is TGTGCCAGCACCGGGGGTGAATTAGTGGACCAAGAGACCCAGTACTTC. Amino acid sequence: CASTGGELVDQETQYF.

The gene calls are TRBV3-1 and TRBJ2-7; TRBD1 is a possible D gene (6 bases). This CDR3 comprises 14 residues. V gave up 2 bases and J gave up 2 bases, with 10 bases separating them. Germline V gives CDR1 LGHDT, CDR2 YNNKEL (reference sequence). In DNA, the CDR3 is TGTGCCAGCAGCCAACGACAGGAAGCCTACGAGCAGTACTTC. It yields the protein CASSQRQEAYEQYF.

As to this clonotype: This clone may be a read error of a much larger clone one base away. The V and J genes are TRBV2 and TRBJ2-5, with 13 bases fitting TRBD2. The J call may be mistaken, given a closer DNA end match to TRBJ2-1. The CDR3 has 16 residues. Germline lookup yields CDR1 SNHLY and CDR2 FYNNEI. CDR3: CAGSGTSGKTYNEQFF. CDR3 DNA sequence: TGTGCCGGCAGTGGGACTAGCGGGAAGACCTACAATGAGCAGTTCTTC.

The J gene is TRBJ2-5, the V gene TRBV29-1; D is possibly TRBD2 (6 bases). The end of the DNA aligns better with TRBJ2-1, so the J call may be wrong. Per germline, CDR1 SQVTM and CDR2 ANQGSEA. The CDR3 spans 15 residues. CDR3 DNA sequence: TGCAGCGTTGAAGATTCGGGACTCTGGGGAAATGAGCAGTTCTTC. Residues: CSVEDSGLWGNEQFF.

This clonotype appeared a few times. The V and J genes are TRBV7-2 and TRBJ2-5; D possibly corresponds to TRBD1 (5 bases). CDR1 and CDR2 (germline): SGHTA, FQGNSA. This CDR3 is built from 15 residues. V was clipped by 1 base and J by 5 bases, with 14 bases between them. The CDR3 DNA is TGTGCCAGCAGCTTAGACGGCGGAAAGGGGGAGACCCAGTACTTC. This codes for CASSLDGGKGETQYF.

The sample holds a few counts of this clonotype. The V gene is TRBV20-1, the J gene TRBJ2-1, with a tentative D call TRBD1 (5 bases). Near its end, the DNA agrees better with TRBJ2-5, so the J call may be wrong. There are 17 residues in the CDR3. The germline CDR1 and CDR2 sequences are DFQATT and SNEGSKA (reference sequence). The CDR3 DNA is TGCAGTGCTAGAGATCTTATGCGCAGGGCGATGGGGGAGACCCAGTACTTC. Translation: CSARDLMRRAMGETQYF.

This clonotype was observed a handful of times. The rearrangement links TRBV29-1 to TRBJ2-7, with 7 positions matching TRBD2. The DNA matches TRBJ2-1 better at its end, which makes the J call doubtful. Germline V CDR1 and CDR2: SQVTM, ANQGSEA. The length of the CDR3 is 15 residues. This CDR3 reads CSAKIREGDYNEQFF. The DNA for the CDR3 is TGCAGCGCGAAAATAAGGGAGGGCGATTACAATGAGCAGTTCTTC.

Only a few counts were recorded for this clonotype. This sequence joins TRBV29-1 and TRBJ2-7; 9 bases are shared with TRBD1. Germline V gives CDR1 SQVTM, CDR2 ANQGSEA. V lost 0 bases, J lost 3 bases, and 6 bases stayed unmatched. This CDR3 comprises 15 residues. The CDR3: CSVEERTGVIYEQYF. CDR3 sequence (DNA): TGCAGCGTTGAAGAAAGGACAGGGGTAATCTACGAGCAGTACTTC.

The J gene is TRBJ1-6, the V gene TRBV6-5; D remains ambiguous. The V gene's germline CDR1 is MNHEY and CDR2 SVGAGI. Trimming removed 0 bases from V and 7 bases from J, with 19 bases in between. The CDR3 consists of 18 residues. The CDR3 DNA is TGTGCCAGCAGTTACTCGACGGCCTCGGAACGCCTAAATTCACCCCTCCACTTT. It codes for CASSYSTASERLNSPLHF.

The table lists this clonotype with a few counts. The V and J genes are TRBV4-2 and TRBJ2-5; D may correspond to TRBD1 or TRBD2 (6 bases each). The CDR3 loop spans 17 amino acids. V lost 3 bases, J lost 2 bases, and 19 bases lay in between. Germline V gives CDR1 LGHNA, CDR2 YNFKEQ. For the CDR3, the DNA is TGTGCCAGCAGCCAGGACCTATACCAAGGGGGGCAAGAGACCCAGTACTTC. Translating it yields CASSQDLYQGGQETQYF.

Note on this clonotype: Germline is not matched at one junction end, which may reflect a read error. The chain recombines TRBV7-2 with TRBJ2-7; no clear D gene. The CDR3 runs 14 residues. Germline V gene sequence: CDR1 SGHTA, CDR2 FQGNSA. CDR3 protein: CASSLPWGSYEQYF. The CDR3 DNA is TGTGCTAGCAGCCTACCTTGGGGATCCTACGAGCAGTACTTC. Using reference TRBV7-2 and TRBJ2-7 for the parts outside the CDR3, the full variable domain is GAGVSQSPSNKVTEKGKDVELRCDPISGHTALYWYRQSLGQGLEFLIYFQGNSAPDKSGLPSDRFSAERTGGSVSTLTIQRTQQEDSAVYLCASSLPWGSYEQYFGPGTRLTVT.

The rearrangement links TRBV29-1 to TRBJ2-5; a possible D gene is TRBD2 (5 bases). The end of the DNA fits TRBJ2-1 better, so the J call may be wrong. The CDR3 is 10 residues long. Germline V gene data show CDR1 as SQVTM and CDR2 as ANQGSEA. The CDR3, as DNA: TGCAGCGTTGGACGGGGTGGGCAGTTCTTC. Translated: CSVGRGGQFF.

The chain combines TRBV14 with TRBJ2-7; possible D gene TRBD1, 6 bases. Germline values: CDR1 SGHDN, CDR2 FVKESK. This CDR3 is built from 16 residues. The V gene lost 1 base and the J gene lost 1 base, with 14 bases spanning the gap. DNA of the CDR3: TGTGCCAGCAGCCAAGTTTCCCGAGGGGGATCCTACGAGCAGTACTTC. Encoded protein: CASSQVSRGGSYEQYF.

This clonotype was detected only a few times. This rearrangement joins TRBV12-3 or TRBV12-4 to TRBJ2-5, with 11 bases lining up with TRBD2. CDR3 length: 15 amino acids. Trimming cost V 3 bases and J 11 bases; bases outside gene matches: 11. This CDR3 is CASSFSGRALGEQYF. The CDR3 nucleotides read TGTGCCAGCAGTTTTAGCGGGAGGGCCCTCGGTGAGCAGTACTTC.

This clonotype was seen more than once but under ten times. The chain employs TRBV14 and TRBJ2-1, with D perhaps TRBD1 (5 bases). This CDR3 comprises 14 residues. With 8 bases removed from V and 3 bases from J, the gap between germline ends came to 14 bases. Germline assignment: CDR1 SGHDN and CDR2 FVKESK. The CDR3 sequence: CASAVGRVYNEQFF. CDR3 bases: TGTGCCAGCGCTGTGGGCAGGGTCTACAATGAGCAGTTCTTC.

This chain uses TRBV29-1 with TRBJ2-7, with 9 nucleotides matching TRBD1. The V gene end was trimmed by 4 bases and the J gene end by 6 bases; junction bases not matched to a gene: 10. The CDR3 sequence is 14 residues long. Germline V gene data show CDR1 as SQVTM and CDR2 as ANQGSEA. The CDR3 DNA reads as TGCAGCGTTGTAGCCGGGACAGGGCGCGGCGAGCAGTACTTC. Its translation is CSVVAGTGRGEQYF.

The CDR3 bases are TGCAGTGCTAGAGGGCCGGGAGCTAGCGGGAACACAGATACGCAGTATTTT. It translates to CSARGPGASGNTDTQYF. This sequence joins TRBV20-1 and TRBJ2-3, with 9 bases aligning to TRBD2. CDR1 and CDR2 from the germline V gene are DFQATT and SNEGSKA (reference sequence). V was clipped by 1 base and J by 2 bases; unmatched bases: 10. This CDR3 spans 17 amino acids.

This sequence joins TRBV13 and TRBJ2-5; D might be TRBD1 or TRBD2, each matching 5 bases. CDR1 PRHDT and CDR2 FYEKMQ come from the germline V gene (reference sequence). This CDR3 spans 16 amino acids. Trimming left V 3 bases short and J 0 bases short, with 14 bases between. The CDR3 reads CASSLRGVQYQETQYF. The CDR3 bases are TGTGCCAGCAGCTTGAGAGGGGTACAGTACCAAGAGACCCAGTACTTC.

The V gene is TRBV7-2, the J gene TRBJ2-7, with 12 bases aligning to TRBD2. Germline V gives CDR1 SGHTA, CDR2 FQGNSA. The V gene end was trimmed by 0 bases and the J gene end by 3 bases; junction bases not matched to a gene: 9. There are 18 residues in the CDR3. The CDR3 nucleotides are TGTGCCAGCAGCTTAGCGCTTCGGGCTAGCGGGGGGGGCTACGAGCAGTACTTC. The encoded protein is CASSLALRASGGGYEQYF.

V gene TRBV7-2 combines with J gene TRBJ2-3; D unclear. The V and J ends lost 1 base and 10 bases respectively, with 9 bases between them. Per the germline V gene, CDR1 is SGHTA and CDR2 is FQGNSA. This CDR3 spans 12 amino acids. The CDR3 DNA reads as TGTGCCAGCAGCTTAGGGGTCTTCGCGCAGTATTTT. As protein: CASSLGVFAQYF.

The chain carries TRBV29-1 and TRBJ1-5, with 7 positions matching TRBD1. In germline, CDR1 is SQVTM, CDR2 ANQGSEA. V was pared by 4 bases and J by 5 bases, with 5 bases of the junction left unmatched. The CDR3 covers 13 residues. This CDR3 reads CSVVDREDQPQHF. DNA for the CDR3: TGCAGCGTTGTTGACAGGGAAGATCAGCCCCAGCATTTT.

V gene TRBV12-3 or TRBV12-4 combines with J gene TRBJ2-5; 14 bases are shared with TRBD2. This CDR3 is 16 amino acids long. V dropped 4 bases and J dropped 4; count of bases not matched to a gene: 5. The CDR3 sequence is CASSSWTSGGSETQYF. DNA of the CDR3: TGTGCCAGCAGTTCTTGGACTAGCGGGGGGTCAGAGACCCAGTACTTC.

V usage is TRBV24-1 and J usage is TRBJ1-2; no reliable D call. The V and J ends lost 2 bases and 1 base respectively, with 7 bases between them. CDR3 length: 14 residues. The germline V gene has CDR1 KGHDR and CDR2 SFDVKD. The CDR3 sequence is CATSDSGSNYGYTF. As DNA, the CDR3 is TGTGCCACCAGTGATTCCGGGAGTAACTATGGCTACACCTTC.

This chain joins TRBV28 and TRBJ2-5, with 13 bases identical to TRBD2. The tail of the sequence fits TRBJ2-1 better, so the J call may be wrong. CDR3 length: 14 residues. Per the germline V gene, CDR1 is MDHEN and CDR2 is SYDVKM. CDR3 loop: CASLLAGGLNEQFF. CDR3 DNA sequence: TGTGCCAGCCTACTAGCGGGAGGGTTAAATGAGCAGTTCTTC.

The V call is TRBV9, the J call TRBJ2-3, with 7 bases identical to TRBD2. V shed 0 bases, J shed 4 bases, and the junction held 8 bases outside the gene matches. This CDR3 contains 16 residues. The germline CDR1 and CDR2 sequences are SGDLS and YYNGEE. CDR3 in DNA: TGTGCCAGCAGCGTAGACGTCGGGGGGTCGGCAGATACGCAGTATTTT. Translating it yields CASSVDVGGSADTQYF.

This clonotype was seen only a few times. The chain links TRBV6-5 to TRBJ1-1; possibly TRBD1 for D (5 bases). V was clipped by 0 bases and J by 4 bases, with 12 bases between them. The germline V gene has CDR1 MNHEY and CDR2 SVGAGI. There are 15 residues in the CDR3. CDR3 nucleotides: TGTGCCAGCAGTTACTCGATACCAGGGCTCACTGAAGCTTTCTTT. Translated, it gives CASSYSIPGLTEAFF.

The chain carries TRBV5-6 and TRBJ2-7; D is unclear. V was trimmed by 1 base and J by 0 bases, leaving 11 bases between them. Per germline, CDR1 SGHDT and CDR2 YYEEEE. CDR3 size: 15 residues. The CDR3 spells CASSLLGPSSYEQYF. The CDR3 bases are TGTGCCAGCAGCTTGCTTGGGCCTAGCTCCTACGAGCAGTACTTC.

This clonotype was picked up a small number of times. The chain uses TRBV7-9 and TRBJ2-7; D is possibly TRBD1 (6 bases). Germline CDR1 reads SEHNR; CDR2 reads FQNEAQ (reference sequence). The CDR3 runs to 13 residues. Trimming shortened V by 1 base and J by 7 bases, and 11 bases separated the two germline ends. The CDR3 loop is CASSLVSDREQYF. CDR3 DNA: TGTGCCAGCAGCTTAGTAAGCGACAGGGAGCAGTACTTC. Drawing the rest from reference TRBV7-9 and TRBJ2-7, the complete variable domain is DTGVSQNPRHKITKRGQNVTFRCDPISEHNRLYWYRQTLGQGPEFLTYFQNEAQLEKSRLLSDRFSAERPKGSFSTLEIQRTEQGDSAMYLCASSLVSDREQYFGPGTRLTVT.

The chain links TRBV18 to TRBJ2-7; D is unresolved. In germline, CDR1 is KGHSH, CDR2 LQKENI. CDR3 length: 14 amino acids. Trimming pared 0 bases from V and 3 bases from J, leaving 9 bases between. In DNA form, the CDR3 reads TGTGCCAGCTCACCACCGGGCAGCAACTACGAGCAGTACTTC. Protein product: CASSPPGSNYEQYF. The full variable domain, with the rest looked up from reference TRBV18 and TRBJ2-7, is NAGVMQNPRHLVRRRGQEARLRCSPMKGHSHVYWYRQLPEEGLKFMVYLQKENIIDESGMPKERFSAEFPKEGPSILRIQQVVRGDSAAYFCASSPPGSNYEQYFGPGTRLTVT.

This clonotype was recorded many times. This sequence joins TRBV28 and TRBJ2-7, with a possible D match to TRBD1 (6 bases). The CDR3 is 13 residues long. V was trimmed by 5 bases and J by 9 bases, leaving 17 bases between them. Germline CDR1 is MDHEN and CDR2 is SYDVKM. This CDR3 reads CASSTYPGQSQYF. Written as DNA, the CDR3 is TGTGCCAGCAGTACTTACCCTGGACAGTCGCAGTACTTC.